The 29 T cell receptor beta chains below all came from one sample that was sequenced in a study of cytomegalovirus exposure and HLA in healthy donors. Amplification used 60 Vbeta primers and 13 Jbeta primers. Assay used: immunoSEQ multiplex PCR; TCRdb lists only in-frame clones, some missing. The sample holds around 130,000 clones, about 70% seen once. Material for sequencing was PBMCs. These receptors were obtained from a woman aged 40-49 years in good health and CMV-seropositive.

This clone was recorded once. The chain is built from TRBV19 and TRBJ2-1; 8 nucleotides align to TRBD2. V lost 1 base to trimming and J lost 8 bases; unmatched junction nucleotides: 13. Looked up from germline, CDR1 is LNHDA and CDR2 is SQIVND (reference sequence). This CDR3 is 17 amino acids long. In DNA, the CDR3 is TGTGCCAGTAGTATAGGTTGGAGGGCGGGGGGTTCGTATGAGCAGTTCTTC. Translated: CASSIGWRAGGSYEQFF.

The chain uses TRBV5-1 and TRBJ2-1, with TRBD2 identical over 12 bases. Looked up from germline, CDR1 is SGHRS and CDR2 is YFSETQ. The CDR3 has 19 residues. Unmatched junction bases numbered 10, after V lost 3 bases and J lost 0 bases. In DNA, the CDR3 is TGCGCCAGCAGCTCGACTAGCGGGGGCCCCGACAGCTCCTACAATGAGCAGTTCTTC. Translating gives CASSSTSGGPDSSYNEQFF.

V and J are TRBV18 and TRBJ1-1; D might be TRBD1 (5 bases). The CDR3 has 14 residues. Germline V CDR1 and CDR2: KGHSH, LQKENI. The V gene lost 4 bases and the J gene lost 4 bases, with 13 bases spanning the gap. In DNA form, the CDR3 reads TGTGCCAGCTCACAGGGGAAGGCGGCCACTGAAGCTTTCTTT. It codes for CASSQGKAATEAFF.

The chain carries TRBV19 and TRBJ2-5; TRBD1 matches at 10 bases. The DNA matches TRBJ2-7 better at its end, which makes the J call doubtful. The CDR3 runs 15 residues. From germline, CDR1 is LNHDA and CDR2 SQIVND (reference sequence). CDR3 region: CASSVTWDRGGEQYF. CDR3 coding DNA: TGTGCCAGTAGTGTTACCTGGGACAGGGGAGGCGAGCAGTACTTC.

The V and J genes are TRBV9 and TRBJ1-5; D is unresolved. This CDR3 contains 15 residues. CDR1 SGDLS and CDR2 YYNGEE come from the germline V gene. Trimming removed 3 bases from V and 4 bases from J, with 14 bases in between. The CDR3 sequence is CASSGNPGGNQPQHF. For the CDR3, the DNA is TGTGCCAGCAGCGGGAATCCCGGAGGGAATCAGCCCCAGCATTTT.

This sequence joins TRBV28 and TRBJ1-5; D not resolved. Deletions cut 2 bases from V and 3 bases from J, with 11 bases between. The germline gives CDR1 MDHEN, CDR2 SYDVKM. There are 15 residues in the CDR3. As DNA, the CDR3 is TGTGCCAGCAGTTTAAGCGGCAGCCTCAATCAGCCCCAGCATTTT. Protein sequence: CASSLSGSLNQPQHF.

This clone was detected a few times. V and J are TRBV7-2 and TRBJ1-2; D might be TRBD1 (5 bases). CDR1 and CDR2 (germline): SGHTA, FQGNSA. The ends were cut back, 5 bases at V and 0 bases at J, with 10 bases in the middle. The CDR3 has 14 amino acids. The CDR3 here is CASSQDRPNYGYTF. CDR3 bases: TGTGCCAGCAGCCAAGACAGACCTAACTATGGCTACACCTTC.

The J gene is TRBJ2-7, the V gene TRBV10-3, with no clear D. CDR1 ENHRY and CDR2 SYGVKD come from the germline V gene. V dropped 3 bases and J dropped 10 bases, with 10 bases sitting between them. This CDR3 is built from 11 residues. As DNA, the CDR3 is TGTGCCATCAGTGAAGCATTCGCACAGTACTTC. This translates into CAISEAFAQYF.

The chain combines TRBV4-1 with TRBJ2-5, with TRBD1 matching over 10 bases. CDR1 and CDR2 (germline): MGHRA, YSYEKL. The CDR3 sequence is 16 residues long. V lost 2 bases and J lost 1; bases outside the gene matches: 4. CDR3 DNA: TGCGCCAGCAGCCAAATCGACAGGGGGCGCCAAGAGACCCAGTACTTC. Its translation is CASSQIDRGRQETQYF.

The chain recombines TRBV30 with TRBJ1-2, with 7 positions matching TRBD1. The germline V gene encodes CDR1 GTSNPN and CDR2 SVGIG (reference sequence). The junction had 4 bases not matched to a gene; V was cut back by 2 bases and J by 4 bases. The CDR3 runs to 13 residues. The DNA for the CDR3 is TGTGCCTGGAGTCAGGCAGGGGGCTATGGCTACACCTTC. Protein sequence: CAWSQAGGYGYTF.

This clone was detected once. Other DNA sequences in this specimen translate into the identical CDR3. This chain connects TRBV7-2 to TRBJ2-3; 7 nucleotides match TRBD1. Trimming removed 5 bases from V and 2 bases from J; junction bases left unmatched: 7. The CDR3 spans 15 residues. From germline, CDR1 is SGHTA and CDR2 FQGNSA. The CDR3 DNA follows: TGTGCCAGCAGCCTACAGGGGTTTGCCACAGATACGCAGTATTTT. It is translated as CASSLQGFATDTQYF.

This chain links TRBV13 with TRBJ1-4, with a tentative D call TRBD1 (5 bases). The V end was cut by 3 bases, the J end by 8 bases, with 19 bases between. The CDR3 has 16 residues. CDR1 PRHDT and CDR2 FYEKMQ come from the germline V gene (reference sequence). DNA of the CDR3: TGTGCCAGCAGCTTTAGACCAGGGTCTCTTGGGGAAAAACTGTTTTTT. It translates to CASSFRPGSLGEKLFF.

The CDR3 DNA follows: TGTGCCAGCAGCCAAGATTTGTGGGAGGGTAGCGCCTACAATGAGCAGTTCTTC. Translating gives CASSQDLWEGSAYNEQFF. This rearrangement joins TRBV4-2 to TRBJ2-1; TRBD2 matches at 7 bases. The J segment lost 2 bases and the V segment lost 0 bases, leaving 10 bases of the junction unmatched. This CDR3 is 18 amino acids long. The V gene's germline CDR1 is LGHNA and CDR2 YNFKEQ.

This sequence joins TRBV18 and TRBJ1-5; the D is unclear. Germline V lookup: CDR1 KGHSH, CDR2 LQKENI. The CDR3 loop spans 15 amino acids. Trimming cost V 1 base and J 5 bases, with 12 bases left between them. The CDR3 is CASSPLQAGDQPQHF. Here the CDR3 DNA reads TGTGCCAGCTCACCACTCCAGGCCGGGGATCAGCCCCAGCATTTT.

The chain joins TRBV28 to TRBJ2-7; a possible D gene is TRBD1 (6 bases). This CDR3 has 14 amino acids. V was shortened by 1 base and J by 5 bases, with 12 bases between the two germline ends. The germline gives CDR1 MDHEN, CDR2 SYDVKM. CDR3 DNA: TGTGCCAGCAGTTTATTCGGTAGGGACAACGAGCAGTACTTC. Translation gives CASSLFGRDNEQYF.

The chain recombines TRBV30 with TRBJ2-3; maybe TRBD2 (5 bases). The CDR3 runs to 15 residues. Trimming removed 3 bases from V and 1 base from J, with 14 bases in between. CDR1 and CDR2 from the germline V gene are GTSNPN and SVGIG (reference sequence). For the CDR3, the DNA is TGTGCCTGGAGCCCGTCGGGGTGGGGCACAGATACGCAGTATTTT. This codes for CAWSPSGWGTDTQYF.

This chain links TRBV6-6 with TRBJ2-7, with TRBD2 identical over 7 bases. V gave up 5 bases and J gave up 3 bases; unmatched junction bases: 7. Germline V gene sequence: CDR1 MNHNY, CDR2 SVGAGI (reference sequence). The CDR3 sequence is 14 residues long. Written as DNA, the CDR3 is TGTGCCAGCAGTCCTAGCGGTCGCGACTACGAGCAGTACTTC. This codes for CASSPSGRDYEQYF.

The chain couples TRBV7-2 to TRBJ1-1, with 7 bases that match TRBD1. With 4 bases clipped from V and 5 bases from J, the junction kept 10 bases outside the gene matches. Germline lookup yields CDR1 SGHTA and CDR2 FQGNSA. The CDR3 extends over 15 amino acids. The CDR3 coding sequence is TGTGCCAGCAGCTCCAAGGGGGCGCAGTCGACTGAAGCTTTCTTT. Amino acid sequence: CASSSKGAQSTEAFF.

V usage is TRBV7-2 and J usage is TRBJ2-3, with 9 bases that match TRBD1. Germline V gene lookup returns CDR1 SGHTA and CDR2 FQGNSA. With V trimmed by 2 bases and J by 5 bases, 2 bases remained unmatched. This CDR3 has 14 amino acids. The CDR3 DNA follows: TGTGCCAGCAGCTTACGACAGGGGGGAGATACGCAGTATTTT. Amino acids: CASSLRQGGDTQYF.

V usage is TRBV5-1 and J usage is TRBJ2-3, with D maybe TRBD2 (5 bases). Germline V gene data show CDR1 as SGHRS and CDR2 as YFSETQ. The CDR3 has 15 amino acids. The V and J ends lost 2 bases and 1 base respectively, with 11 bases between them. This chain's CDR3 is CASSFLGSGTDTQYF. The DNA of the CDR3 is TGCGCCAGCAGCTTTTTAGGTAGCGGCACAGATACGCAGTATTTT.

The V call is TRBV7-3, the J call TRBJ1-2, with 7 bases that match TRBD1. The germline V gene encodes CDR1 SGHTA and CDR2 FQGTGA. Germline trimming cut 5 bases from V and 5 bases from J; bases unmatched to any gene: 5. The CDR3 consists of 13 residues. The CDR3 region has the DNA TGTGCCAGCAGCGAACGGACAGGTTATGGCTACACCTTC. Translation gives CASSERTGYGYTF.

This clone was picked up a small number of times. The CDR3 reads CASSLVGRGVYGNTIYF. CDR3 DNA: TGTGCCAGCAGCTTGGTTGGACGGGGAGTTTATGGAAACACCATATATTTT. V is TRBV5-4 and J is TRBJ1-3; D is unresolved. The germline V and J ends were trimmed by 0 bases and 3 bases, with 16 bases remaining between them. The V gene's germline CDR1 is SGHNT and CDR2 YYREEE (reference sequence). There are 17 residues in the CDR3.

The chain recombines TRBV19 with TRBJ1-3; 9 bases are shared with TRBD1. CDR1 LNHDA and CDR2 SQIVND come from the germline V gene (reference sequence). Trimming removed 9 bases from V and 0 bases from J; junction bases left unmatched: 6. CDR3 length equals 15 residues. This CDR3 is CASEGQGNSGNTIYF. CDR3 DNA sequence: TGTGCCAGCGAGGGACAGGGAAACTCTGGAAACACCATATATTTT.

Regarding this clone: One junction end disagrees with the germline gene, perhaps due to a read error. Distinct nucleotide sequences in the sample also encode this CDR3. The chain has TRBV11-3 and TRBJ2-2; no reliable D call. This CDR3 is 16 amino acids long. CDR1 is SGHNT, CDR2 YENEEA, per germline. CDR3: CASSLDGQRNTGELFF. CDR3 nucleotides: TGCGCCAGCAGCTTAGATGGCCAGCGGAACACCGGGGAGCTGTTTTTT.

V gene TRBV5-1 combines with J gene TRBJ1-2; D unclear. With 6 bases removed from V and 4 bases from J, the gap between germline ends came to 19 bases. Germline V CDR1 and CDR2: SGHRS, YFSETQ. CDR3 size: 15 residues. The CDR3 sequence: CASKAPDLGAYGYTF. Written as DNA, the CDR3 is TGCGCCAGCAAGGCGCCGGATCTTGGAGCCTATGGCTACACCTTC. Using reference TRBV5-1 and TRBJ1-2 for the parts outside the CDR3, the full variable domain is KAGVTQTPRYLIKTRGQQVTLSCSPISGHRSVSWYQQTPGQGLQFLFEYFSETQRNKGNFPGRFSGRQFSNSRSEMNVSTLELGDSALYLCASKAPDLGAYGYTFGSGTRLTVV.

This clone has at least ten counts. The chain recombines TRBV7-9 with TRBJ2-7; the D gene is possibly TRBD1 (5 bases). Germline V CDR1 and CDR2: SEHNR, FQNEAQ (reference sequence). The CDR3 sequence is 15 residues long. V lost 2 bases and J lost 5, with 16 bases in between. The CDR3: CASSLMGREEDEQYF. The CDR3 DNA follows: TGTGCCAGCAGCTTAATGGGCAGGGAAGAGGACGAGCAGTACTTC.

The chain carries TRBV6-6 and TRBJ1-2; 7 bases fit TRBD1. The CDR3 totals 15 residues. Per germline, CDR1 MNHNY and CDR2 SVGAGI (reference sequence). With V trimmed by 2 bases and J by 3 bases, 6 bases remained unmatched. CDR3 sequence: CASSYPGQRDYGYTF. Here the CDR3 DNA reads TGTGCCAGCAGTTACCCGGGACAGAGAGACTATGGCTACACCTTC.

The CDR3 loop is CASTGEKHTEAFF. The CDR3 bases are TGTGCCAGCACCGGGGAGAAGCACACTGAAGCTTTCTTT. V and J are TRBV28 and TRBJ1-1, with D unclear. V lost 7 bases to trimming and J lost 3 bases, with 12 bases between them. The CDR3 contains 13 residues. Germline CDR1 and CDR2: MDHEN and SYDVKM. The entire variable domain, with the rest obtained from reference TRBV28 and TRBJ1-1, is as follows: DVKVTQSSRYLVKRTGEKVFLECVQDMDHENMFWYRQDPGLGLRLIYFSYDVKMKEKGDIPEGYSVSREKKERFSLILESASTNQTSMYLCASTGEKHTEAFFGQGTRLTVV.

With regard to this clone: One end of the junction varies from germline; a read error may be responsible. The chain carries TRBV7-9 and TRBJ2-7; TRBD1 matches at 8 bases. The CDR3 spans 15 residues. Germline CDR1 SEHNR, CDR2 FQNEAQ (reference sequence). The CDR3 region is CSSTSDRASSYEQYF. The DNA for the CDR3 is TGTTCCAGCACCTCGGACAGGGCCTCTTCCTACGAGCAGTACTTC.